Listed below are T cell receptor beta chains from one sample, sequenced in a study of OX40 agonist ivuxolimab in advanced cancers. TCRdb's table, derived via immunoSEQ multiplex PCR, lists solely in-frame clones and lacks some. The sample shows around 94,000 clones, around 86% of them seen only once. The starting material was CD4+ or CD8+ T cells sorted from blood, obtained in a trial of the OX40 agonist ivuxolimab. The receptors were gathered from an adult with an advanced solid tumor such as melanoma, head and neck, liver or kidney cancer. Each CDR3 is given without its conserved first and last residue. Fields, in order: CDR3 protein, V gene, J gene.

CDR3aa: ASSLGLGTFGYT
v_gene: TRBV5-1
j_gene: TRBJ1-2

CDR3aa: ASSVEVTGDNSPLH
v_gene: TRBV9
j_gene: TRBJ1-6

CDR3aa: SVVGGGTDTQY
v_gene: TRBV29-1
j_gene: TRBJ2-3

CDR3aa: ASRGTVPNYGYT
v_gene: TRBV6-5
j_gene: TRBJ1-2

CDR3aa: ASGLGQPNQPQH
v_gene: TRBV12-5
j_gene: TRBJ1-5

CDR3aa: ASSLDSIQETQY
v_gene: TRBV5-1
j_gene: TRBJ2-5

CDR3aa: ASSDRSNQPQH
v_gene: TRBV28
j_gene: TRBJ1-5

CDR3aa: AISDGTANT
v_gene: TRBV10-3
j_gene: TRBJ1-2

CDR3aa: ASSLIPSDGNYGYT
v_gene: TRBV9
j_gene: TRBJ1-2

CDR3aa: AWSAQGRGQPQH
v_gene: TRBV30
j_gene: TRBJ1-5

CDR3aa: ASSIDREREAF
v_gene: TRBV19
j_gene: TRBJ1-1

CDR3aa: ASGQGNYGYT
v_gene: TRBV14
j_gene: TRBJ1-2

CDR3aa: ASSRDSYEQY
v_gene: TRBV13
j_gene: TRBJ2-7

CDR3aa: ASSIQVDNEQF
v_gene: TRBV11-2
j_gene: TRBJ2-1

CDR3aa: AWADRLRGNTIY
v_gene: TRBV30
j_gene: TRBJ1-3

CDR3aa: ASSPIDRVAYEQY
v_gene: TRBV6-5
j_gene: TRBJ2-7

CDR3aa: ASSYRTEAAEKLF
v_gene: TRBV7-8
j_gene: TRBJ1-4

CDR3aa: ASSFNRDRGLVSGANVLT
v_gene: TRBV5-1
j_gene: TRBJ2-6

CDR3aa: ASSRLRTGGKSFPLYEQY
v_gene: TRBV14
j_gene: TRBJ2-7

CDR3aa: ASSLEAWPNTIY
v_gene: TRBV5-4
j_gene: TRBJ1-3

CDR3aa: ASSEQGGPQPQH
v_gene: TRBV10-2
j_gene: TRBJ1-5

CDR3aa: ASSLGIQPRAGELF
v_gene: TRBV7-9
j_gene: TRBJ2-2

CDR3aa: ASSPEPQYGELF
v_gene: TRBV18
j_gene: TRBJ2-2

CDR3aa: ASSEIGTGKAGNTIY
v_gene: TRBV25-1
j_gene: TRBJ1-3

CDR3aa: ASRSGTRGGNEQF
v_gene: TRBV28
j_gene: TRBJ2-1

CDR3aa: ASSSVVLAGGSINEQF
v_gene: TRBV5-8
j_gene: TRBJ2-1

CDR3aa: ATSGGGWTGYGYT
v_gene: TRBV15
j_gene: TRBJ1-2

CDR3aa: ASSSGGSTGNYGYT
v_gene: TRBV7-2
j_gene: TRBJ1-2

CDR3aa: ASSSVQGYT
v_gene: TRBV6-6
j_gene: TRBJ1-2

CDR3aa: SARGGGIQY
v_gene: TRBV20-1
j_gene: TRBJ2-4

CDR3aa: ATSRDLIGINYGYT
v_gene: TRBV15
j_gene: TRBJ1-2

CDR3aa: ASSSTGAGNTIY
v_gene: TRBV7-3
j_gene: TRBJ1-3

CDR3aa: ASSKSGPVADTQY
v_gene: TRBV11-3
j_gene: TRBJ2-3

CDR3aa: ASSTIQGARNEQF
v_gene: TRBV19
j_gene: TRBJ2-1